The entry that follows covers one T cell receptor beta chain sequence. This sample was taken from a study of blood T cell repertoires in COVID-19. The assay was immunoSEQ multiplex PCR, and TCRdb's table has in-frame clones only and misses some. The repertoire includes a few hundred thousand clones, more than 90% of them detected once, and around 20% sits in the top ten. The receptor was isolated from a woman aged 30 to 39 who had recovered from COVID-19. The source material was PBMCs or T cells enriched from blood (not recorded which).

CDR3 in amino acids: CASKGVTEAFF. As DNA, the CDR3 is TGTGCCAGCAAGGGGGTTACTGAAGCTTTCTTT. This chain uses TRBV14 with TRBJ1-1, with D perhaps TRBD1 (6 bases). Germline V gene sequence: CDR1 SGHDN, CDR2 FVKESK. Deletions cut 7 bases from V and 5 bases from J, with 8 bases between. This CDR3 region has 11 residues.